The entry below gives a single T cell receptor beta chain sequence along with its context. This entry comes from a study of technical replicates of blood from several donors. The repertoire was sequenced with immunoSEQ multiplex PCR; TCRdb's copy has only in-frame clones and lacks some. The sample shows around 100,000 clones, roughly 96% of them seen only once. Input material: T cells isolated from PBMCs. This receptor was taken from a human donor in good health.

This CDR3 reads CASSYGTGKNYGYTF. The CDR3 nucleotides read TGTGCCAGCAGTTATGGGACAGGGAAGAACTATGGCTACACCTTC. The chain has TRBV28 and TRBJ1-2; 9 bases match TRBD1. CDR1 and CDR2 (germline): MDHEN, SYDVKM. The CDR3 has 15 residues. After removal of 4 bases from V and 2 bases from J, the junction contained 5 bases not matched to a gene.